This T cell receptor (beta chain) was sequenced during a study of OX40 agonist ivuxolimab in advanced cancers. Across the study: Ivuxolimab doses were 0.01, 0.1, 0.3, 1.5, 3 or 10 mg/kg every 2 weeks. Patients with prior anti-PD-1, anti-PD-L1 or anti-CTLA-4 therapy were eligible; about 40% had some.

Findings of the study overall: Blood T cells, both CD4+ and CD8+, expanded clonally by week 6 at 0.1 to 3.0 mg/kg. Part of the nonresponder group also had normalized T-cell clonal expansion that was low.

Points on this clone: Its antigen is unidentified.

Germline-derived CDR1 and CDR2 are SGHTA and FQGNSA. The CDR3 runs 16 residues. Trimming left V 0 bases short and J 0 bases short, with 11 bases between. Clones were sequenced by immunoSEQ multiplex PCR, and TCRdb holds only the in-frame ones, with some missing. The sample holds about 70,000 clones; approximately 78% are singletons and the top ten take about 5.4%. The chain uses TRBV7-2 and TRBJ1-1; tentative D call: TRBD1 (6 bases). Source: CD4+ or CD8+ T cells sorted from blood, taken in a trial of the OX40 agonist ivuxolimab. The sequence came from an adult with an advanced solid tumor such as melanoma, head and neck, liver or kidney cancer. The DNA for the CDR3 is TGTGCCAGCAGCTTAGCTGGGGGCTCTATGAACACTGAAGCTTTCTTT. It yields the protein CASSLAGGSMNTEAFF.